This T cell receptor (beta chain) was sequenced in a study of T cells in Graves' hyperthyroidism and ophthalmopathy. Amplified TCR beta CDR3 regions derived from RNA transcripts. The TCR CDR3 first-round RT-PCR relied on the HTBI primer set. Each CDR3 protein gets one entry after TCRdb re-called the multiplex PCR reads with MiXCR. The sample carries 800,000 or so distinct CDR3 sequences, 38% recorded once. General study points: Blood also held most thyroid clonotypes expanded beyond 0.001.

This clonotype was recorded only once. Its specificity is not known. The germline V gene encodes CDR1 SNHLY and CDR2 FYNNEI. This CDR3 spans 15 amino acids. With 2 bases clipped from V and 2 bases from J, the junction kept 5 bases outside the gene matches. The chain links TRBV2 to TRBJ2-7, with TRBD1 identical over 8 bases. This sequence was found in a man younger than 35 with Graves' hyperthyroidism. The source material was blood. CDR3 sequence (DNA): TGTGCCAGCAGTGAATCAGGGGGCTCCCCCTACGAGCAGTACTTC. The encoded protein is CASSESGGSPYEQYF. The full variable domain, completed using reference TRBV2 and TRBJ2-7, is EPEVTQTPSHQVTQMGQEVILRCVPISNHLYFYWYRQILGQKVEFLVSFYNNEISEKSEIFDDQFSVERPDGSNFTLKIRSTKLEDSAMYFCASSESGGSPYEQYFGPGTRLTVT.